The 30 T cell receptor beta chains below come from one sample, sequenced in a study of glioma-infiltrating T cells after dendritic cell vaccination. TCRdb's table, derived via immunoSEQ multiplex PCR, lists solely in-frame clones and lacks some. The sample includes around 72,000 clones, approximately 81% seen only once; the top ten take roughly 8.2%. The material was blood, obtained before dendritic cell vaccination. These receptors all stem from a human donor with glioblastoma.

The chain couples TRBV29-1 to TRBJ2-1, with 9 bases identical to TRBD2. The CDR3 length is 13 residues. Trimming removed 2 bases from V and 9 bases from J; junction bases left unmatched: 5. The germline V gene encodes CDR1 SQVTM and CDR2 ANQGSEA. CDR3 region: CSVERSGGVEQFF. CDR3 nucleotides: TGCAGCGTTGAACGTAGCGGGGGAGTTGAGCAGTTCTTC.

The chain employs TRBV9 and TRBJ2-1, with TRBD2 matching over 7 bases. This CDR3 is 15 amino acids long. Germline CDR1 reads SGDLS; CDR2 reads YYNGEE. V dropped 0 bases and J dropped 3; count of bases not matched to a gene: 3. The chain's CDR3 is CASSVGGGIYNEQFF. CDR3 coding DNA: TGTGCCAGCAGCGTAGGCGGGGGAATCTACAATGAGCAGTTCTTC.

This chain links TRBV27 with TRBJ2-1; D not resolved. Germline V gene lookup returns CDR1 MNHEY and CDR2 SMNVEV (reference sequence). The CDR3 is 14 amino acids. The V and J ends lost 0 bases and 4 bases respectively, with 7 bases between them. The CDR3 region is CASSLSIGYNEQFF. The CDR3 DNA sequence: TGTGCCAGCAGTTTATCGATCGGGTACAATGAGCAGTTCTTC.

The gene calls are TRBV18 and TRBJ1-4, with D uncertain. Germline CDR1 KGHSH, CDR2 LQKENI. CDR3 length: 13 residues. Deletions cut 8 bases from V and 8 bases from J, with 15 bases between. CDR3: CASESEVREKLFF. The CDR3 DNA sequence: TGTGCCAGCGAGAGTGAGGTCAGAGAAAAACTGTTTTTT.

This chain connects TRBV4-2 to TRBJ1-5, with a weak D call TRBD1 (6 bases). The CDR3 spans 18 residues. Trimming shortened V by 3 bases and J by 0 bases, and 18 bases separated the two germline ends. The germline gives CDR1 LGHNA, CDR2 YNFKEQ. CDR3 DNA: TGTGCCAGCAGCCACGGGACATCAACCGTTTATAGCAATCAGCCCCAGCATTTT. Its translation is CASSHGTSTVYSNQPQHF.

The rearrangement links TRBV5-1 to TRBJ1-1, with 8 bases that match TRBD1. The CDR3 spans 15 residues. Trimming removed 4 bases from V and 4 bases from J; junction bases left unmatched: 9. Per germline, CDR1 SGHRS and CDR2 YFSETQ. CDR3 sequence (DNA): TGCGCCAGCAGCCGGACAGGGATGCTGGGCACTGAAGCTTTCTTT. Translation gives CASSRTGMLGTEAFF.

This chain links TRBV7-9 with TRBJ1-2; 12 nucleotides align to TRBD1. CDR1 and CDR2 from the germline V gene are SEHNR and FQNEAQ (reference sequence). With 2 bases clipped from V and 4 bases from J, the junction kept 5 bases outside the gene matches. The CDR3 loop spans 16 amino acids. The CDR3 DNA reads TGTGCCAGCAGCTTATCGGGACAGGGGGCCCGCTATGGCTACACCTTC. It is translated as CASSLSGQGARYGYTF.

The chain is built from TRBV7-9 and TRBJ1-6, with D unclear. Deletions cut 1 base from V and 8 bases from J, with 9 bases between. CDR1 SEHNR and CDR2 FQNEAQ come from the germline V gene (reference sequence). This CDR3 region has 14 residues. The CDR3 is CASSLDGYHSPLHF. The DNA for the CDR3 is TGTGCCAGCAGCTTAGACGGGTACCATTCACCCCTCCACTTT.

V and J are TRBV14 and TRBJ1-2; D might be TRBD1 (6 bases). CDR3 size: 15 residues. Germline V lookup: CDR1 SGHDN, CDR2 FVKESK. V was pared by 1 base and J by 5 bases, with 14 bases between. The CDR3 protein is CASSQGQGRGYGYTF. CDR3 bases: TGTGCCAGCAGCCAAGGGCAGGGGAGAGGTTATGGCTACACCTTC.

This sequence joins TRBV5-5 and TRBJ1-3; D might be TRBD1 (6 bases). Germline V gene data show CDR1 as SGHKS and CDR2 as YYEKEE (reference sequence). Deletions cut 2 bases from V and 0 bases from J, with 12 bases between. This CDR3 contains 16 residues. CDR3 DNA sequence: TGTGCCAGCAGCTTAATTATGACAGGCTCTGGAAACACCATATATTTT. It codes for CASSLIMTGSGNTIYF.

The chain is built from TRBV9 and TRBJ1-2; 7 bases fit TRBD1. The CDR3 runs to 15 residues. After removal of 10 bases from V and 8 bases from J, the junction contained 20 bases not matched to a gene. Germline lookup yields CDR1 SGDLS and CDR2 YYNGEE. The CDR3 nucleotides read TGTGCCTCTCACAGGGGCGACTTACTCGAACGGGGCTACACCTTC. Amino acid sequence: CASHRGDLLERGYTF. The full variable domain, rest sourced from reference TRBV9 and TRBJ1-2, is DSGVTQTPKHLITATGQRVTLRCSPRSGDLSVYWYQQSLDQGLQFLIQYYNGEERAKGNILERFSAQQFPDLHSELNLSSLELGDSALYFCASHRGDLLERGYTFGSGTRLTVV.

The chain employs TRBV19 and TRBJ2-7, with 8 bases matching TRBD1. The CDR3 has 15 amino acids. Trimming cost V 7 bases and J 3 bases; bases outside gene matches: 11. Looked up from germline, CDR1 is LNHDA and CDR2 is SQIVND (reference sequence). The CDR3 loop is CASTWGTGTFYEQYF. CDR3 sequence (DNA): TGTGCCAGTACTTGGGGGACAGGAACCTTCTACGAGCAGTACTTC.

The rearrangement joins TRBV7-2 to TRBJ1-1; 7 bases line up with TRBD1. After removal of 2 bases from V and 4 bases from J, the junction contained 4 bases not matched to a gene. This CDR3 comprises 14 residues. Germline V gives CDR1 SGHTA, CDR2 FQGNSA. The CDR3: CASSLLQGVTEAFF. In DNA form, the CDR3 reads TGTGCCAGCAGCTTATTGCAGGGGGTCACTGAAGCTTTCTTT.

This chain joins TRBV6-1 and TRBJ2-7; 10 nucleotides line up with TRBD2. Germline values: CDR1 MNHNS, CDR2 SASEGT. V lost 6 bases to trimming and J lost 3 bases; unmatched junction nucleotides: 8. There are 15 residues in the CDR3. In DNA, the CDR3 is TGTGCCAGCAGATCCGAACTAGCGGGGAACTACGAGCAGTACTTC. It codes for CASRSELAGNYEQYF.

This clone was observed a handful of times. This chain joins TRBV5-6 and TRBJ2-2; the D gene is possibly TRBD1 (6 bases). Germline CDR1 and CDR2: SGHDT and YYEEEE. With 4 bases removed from V and 4 bases from J, the gap between germline ends came to 14 bases. The CDR3 has 15 residues. CDR3 amino acids: CASSKLGTTTGELFF. The CDR3 region has the DNA TGTGCCAGCAGCAAACTCGGGACAACCACCGGGGAGCTGTTTTTT.

The chain is built from TRBV5-1 and TRBJ2-1, with D maybe TRBD1 (5 bases). Trimming left V 0 bases short and J 5 bases short, with 6 bases between. This CDR3 is 13 amino acids long. Germline CDR1 SGHRS, CDR2 YFSETQ. The CDR3 sequence is CASSLGQHNEQFF. In nucleotides, the CDR3 is TGCGCCAGCAGCTTGGGACAGCACAATGAGCAGTTCTTC.

This clone was picked up one time. V and J are TRBV4-1 and TRBJ1-6; TRBD1 matches at 7 bases. The V gene's germline CDR1 is MGHRA and CDR2 YSYEKL. Trimming cost V 3 bases and J 7 bases; bases outside gene matches: 6. CDR3 size: 15 residues. For the CDR3, the DNA is TGCGCCAGCAGCCAGGCGGGACAGCTAAATTCACCCCTCCACTTT. It codes for CASSQAGQLNSPLHF.

The V gene is TRBV4-3, the J gene TRBJ1-2, with TRBD1 matching 7 bases. The CDR3 runs 15 residues. Losses at the gene ends were 1 base for V and 7 bases for J; bases not matched to a gene: 9. Germline-derived CDR1 and CDR2 are LGHNA and YSLEER. The CDR3 here is CASSQATGAYSGYTF. The CDR3 nucleotides are TGCGCCAGCAGCCAAGCTACAGGGGCGTATAGTGGCTACACCTTC.

In this sample, this clone is medium-sized. V and J are TRBV4-1 and TRBJ2-7; D gene unclear. The germline V and J ends were trimmed by 1 base and 6 bases, with 16 bases remaining between them. The CDR3 loop spans 15 amino acids. Germline CDR1 is MGHRA and CDR2 is YSYEKL. CDR3 bases: TGCGCCAGCAGCCAAGGCTCCTACCCCCTCTCCGAGCAGTACTTC. Amino acid sequence: CASSQGSYPLSEQYF.

This chain connects TRBV7-8 to TRBJ1-4, with 8 bases identical to TRBD1. Trimming removed 5 bases from V and 8 bases from J; junction bases left unmatched: 7. This CDR3 has 14 amino acids. In germline, CDR1 is SGHVS, CDR2 FQNEAQ. The CDR3 region has the DNA TGTGCCAGCAGCCCCGGACAGGGTCCCGAAAAACTGTTTTTT. Translating it yields CASSPGQGPEKLFF.

The DNA for the CDR3 is TGCAGCGTTGAAGATCTTATAGCGGGCTACACCTTC. Protein sequence: CSVEDLIAGYTF. The J gene is TRBJ1-2, the V gene TRBV29-1; D is ambiguous. CDR1 is SQVTM, CDR2 ANQGSEA, per germline. V gave up 0 bases and J gave up 8 bases, with 10 bases separating them. This CDR3 has 12 residues.

The rearrangement links TRBV5-1 to TRBJ2-3; 8 positions match TRBD2. The CDR3 is 15 residues long. Trimming cost V 0 bases and J 1 base; bases outside gene matches: 1. Germline CDR1 and CDR2: SGHRS and YFSETQ. The CDR3 nucleotides read TGCGCCAGCAGCTTGGGGCGGGGGGGCACAGATACGCAGTATTTT. Translating it yields CASSLGRGGTDTQYF.

The chain joins TRBV5-8 to TRBJ1-2; D perhaps matches TRBD1 (6 bases). V was shortened by 1 base and J by 1 base, with 8 bases between the two germline ends. The CDR3 extends over 14 amino acids. Germline V gene lookup returns CDR1 SGHTS and CDR2 YDEGEE. This CDR3 is CASSLSRGNYGYTF. The DNA of the CDR3 is TGTGCCAGCAGCTTGAGCAGGGGTAACTATGGCTACACCTTC.

In this sample, this clone turned up a few times. The chain combines TRBV2 with TRBJ2-7, with D perhaps matching TRBD2 (5 bases). Deletions cut 8 bases from V and 4 bases from J, with 15 bases between. Germline V gene data show CDR1 as SNHLY and CDR2 as FYNNEI. The CDR3 covers 13 residues. The CDR3 sequence: CASAPPGRYEQYF. In nucleotides, the CDR3 is TGTGCCAGCGCCCCCCCGGGGAGATACGAGCAGTACTTC.

The V and J genes are TRBV11-2 and TRBJ1-2, with 7 bases that match TRBD1. V was clipped by 1 base and J by 1 base; unmatched bases: 3. The CDR3 has 15 residues. Germline assignment: CDR1 SGHAT and CDR2 FQNNGV. CDR3 amino acids: CASSLGQGFNYGYTF. The CDR3 coding sequence is TGTGCCAGCAGCTTAGGACAGGGCTTTAACTATGGCTACACCTTC.

The gene calls are TRBV5-4 and TRBJ1-1; D ambiguous. CDR1 SGHNT and CDR2 YYREEE come from the germline V gene (reference sequence). There are 14 residues in the CDR3. Trimming took off 4 bases at V and 4 bases at J, with 14 bases between the two ends. Written as DNA, the CDR3 is TGTGCCAGCAGCCCGGATACGGGTATCACTGAAGCTTTCTTT. It specifies CASSPDTGITEAFF. Looking up the rest from reference TRBV5-4 and TRBJ1-1 gives the full variable domain: ETGVTQSPTHLIKTRGQQVTLRCSSQSGHNTVSWYQQALGQGPQFIFQYYREEENGRGNFPPRFSGLQFPNYSSELNVNALELDDSALYLCASSPDTGITEAFFGQGTRLTVV.

The rearrangement joins TRBV30 to TRBJ1-5; D is ambiguous. Germline values: CDR1 GTSNPN, CDR2 SVGIG (reference sequence). This CDR3 has 13 amino acids. Deletions cut 2 bases from V and 2 bases from J, with 7 bases between. The CDR3 here is CAWSREGNQPQHF. Here the CDR3 DNA reads TGTGCCTGGAGTCGGGAAGGCAATCAGCCCCAGCATTTT.

The count of this clone is one. The DNA for the CDR3 is TGTGCCAGCAGCCTTACTAGCGGGCGTTACAATGAGCAGTTCTTC. Its translation: CASSLTSGRYNEQFF. V is TRBV7-2 and J is TRBJ2-1; 9 nucleotides agree with TRBD2. The CDR3 is made up of 15 amino acids. After removal of 5 bases from V and 4 bases from J, the junction contained 6 bases not matched to a gene. Germline V gene data show CDR1 as SGHTA and CDR2 as FQGNSA.

The chain carries TRBV7-7 and TRBJ1-3; D might be TRBD1 (5 bases). V lost 2 bases and J lost 0, with 17 bases in between. Germline lookup yields CDR1 SSHAT and CDR2 FNYEAQ (reference sequence). The CDR3 contains 18 residues. The CDR3 loop is CASSLNAPDSSSGNTIYF. For the CDR3, the DNA is TGTGCCAGCAGCTTAAATGCGCCCGACAGCAGCTCTGGAAACACCATATATTTT. Drawing the rest from reference TRBV7-7 and TRBJ1-3, the complete variable domain is GAGVSQSPRYKVTKRGQDVTLRCDPISSHATLYWYQQALGQGPEFLTYFNYEAQPDKSGLPSDRFSAERPEGSISTLTIQRTEQRDSAMYRCASSLNAPDSSSGNTIYFGEGSWLTVV.

The chain couples TRBV2 to TRBJ1-4; D is possibly TRBD1 (6 bases). The V gene lost 2 bases and the J gene lost 8 bases, with 21 bases spanning the gap. CDR3 length: 17 residues. CDR1 is SNHLY, CDR2 FYNNEI, per germline. The CDR3 sequence is CASSEIAAAGDGEKLFF. The CDR3 DNA reads as TGTGCCAGCAGTGAAATCGCGGCGGCAGGGGATGGAGAAAAACTGTTTTTT.